The T cell receptor (beta chain) under discussion was sequenced for a study of cytomegalovirus exposure and HLA in healthy donors. Study information: Earlier, 150 million to 200 million T cells were analyzed, and about 120 million unique TCR beta sequences were found among them. General study results and limits: CMV antigen specificity was confirmed in vitro for three CMV-associated chains. TRBV6-2, TRBV6-3 and some other V segments were unresolvable in 87-base-pair reads.

With 60 Vbeta and 13 Jbeta primers, the PCR was carried out. Only in-frame clones appear in the TCRdb table, and some are missing; sequencing was by immunoSEQ multiplex PCR. The sample includes approximately 170,000 clones, about 82% of them seen just once. As to this clone: Its antigen is still unknown. At one end the junction does not follow the germline gene, possibly because of a read error.

This CDR3 region has 10 residues. Germline V lookup: CDR1 SQVTM, CDR2 ANQGSEA. Sequenced material: PBMCs. V usage is TRBV29-1 and J usage is TRBJ1-2, with D unclear. The sequence derives from a female donor in good health and CMV-seronegative. The CDR3 here is CSVGDTGAQF. The CDR3 DNA is TGCAGCGTGGGAGACACTGGTGCCCAATTC.